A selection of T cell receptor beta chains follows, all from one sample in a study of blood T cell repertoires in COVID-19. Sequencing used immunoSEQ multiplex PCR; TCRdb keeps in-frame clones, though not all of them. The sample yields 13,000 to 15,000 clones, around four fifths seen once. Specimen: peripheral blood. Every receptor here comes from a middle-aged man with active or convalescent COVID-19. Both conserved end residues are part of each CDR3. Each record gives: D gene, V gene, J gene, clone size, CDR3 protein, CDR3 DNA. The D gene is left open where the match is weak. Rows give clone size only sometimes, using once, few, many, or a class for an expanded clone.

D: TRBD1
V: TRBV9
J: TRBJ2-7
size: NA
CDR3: CASSPGGRDRGFFAF
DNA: TGTGCCAGCAGCCCCGGGGGCCGAGACAGGGGTTTTTTTGCCTTC

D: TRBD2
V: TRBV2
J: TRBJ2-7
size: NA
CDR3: CASSRLAGGGYEQYF
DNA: TGTGCCAGCAGTCGGCTAGCGGGGGGTGGGTACGAGCAGTACTTC

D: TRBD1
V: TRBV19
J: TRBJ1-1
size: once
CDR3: CASKNTDRDRALAFF
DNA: TGTGCCAGTAAGAATACCGACCGGGACAGGGCCTTGGCTTTCTTT

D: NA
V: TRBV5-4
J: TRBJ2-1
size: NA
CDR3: CASSLVVGSYNEQFF
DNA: TGTGCCAGCAGCTTGGTAGTCGGCTCCTACAATGAGCAGTTCTTC

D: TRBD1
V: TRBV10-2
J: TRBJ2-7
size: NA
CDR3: CASSEPGQGILGYEQYF
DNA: TGCGCCAGCAGCGAGCCGGGACAGGGGATTTTGGGCTACGAGCAGTACTTC

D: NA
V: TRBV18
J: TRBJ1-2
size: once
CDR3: CASSRVGDFNYGYTF
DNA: TGTGCCAGCTCACGGGTAGGGGATTTTAACTATGGCTACACCTTC

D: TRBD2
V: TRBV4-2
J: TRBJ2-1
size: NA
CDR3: CASSQASGGAGEQFF
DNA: TGTGCCAGCAGCCAGGCTAGCGGGGGGGCAGGTGAGCAGTTCTTC

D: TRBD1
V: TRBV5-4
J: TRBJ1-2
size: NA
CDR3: CASSSGQADYGYTF
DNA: TGTGCCAGCAGCTCAGGACAGGCCGATTATGGCTACACCTTC

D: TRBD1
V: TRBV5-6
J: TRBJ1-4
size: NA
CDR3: CASARGLPVEKLFF
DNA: TGTGCCAGCGCGAGGGGGCTCCCTGTCGAAAAACTGTTTTTT

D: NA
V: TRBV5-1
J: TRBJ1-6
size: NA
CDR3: CASSPGQSGDSPLHF
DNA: TGCGCCAGCAGCCCTGGACAGTCTGGGGATTCACCCCTCCACTTT

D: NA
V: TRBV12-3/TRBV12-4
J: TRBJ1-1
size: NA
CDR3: CASRGVTEAFF
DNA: TGTGCCAGCCGGGGAGTCACAGAAGCTTTCTTT

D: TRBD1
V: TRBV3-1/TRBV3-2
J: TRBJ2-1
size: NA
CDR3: CASSQTLGDRPHNEQFF
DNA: TGTGCCAGCAGCCAGACCTTGGGGGACAGGCCTCACAATGAGCAGTTCTTC

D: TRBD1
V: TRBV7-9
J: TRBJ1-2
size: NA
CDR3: CASSLTPGGYGYTF
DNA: TGTGCCAGCAGCTTAACACCAGGGGGCTATGGCTACACCTTC

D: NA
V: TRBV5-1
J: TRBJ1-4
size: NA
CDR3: CASSLGAGNEKLFF
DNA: TGCGCCAGCAGCTTGGGGGCAGGGAATGAAAAACTGTTTTTT

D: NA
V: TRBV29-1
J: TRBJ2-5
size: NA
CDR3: CSVEGSATEETQYF
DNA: TGCAGCGTTGAAGGATCCGCGACAGAAGAGACCCAGTACTTC

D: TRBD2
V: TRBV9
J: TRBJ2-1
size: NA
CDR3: CASSAGTSGGLYNEQFF
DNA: TGTGCCAGCAGCGCCGGGACTAGCGGGGGGCTCTACAATGAGCAGTTCTTC

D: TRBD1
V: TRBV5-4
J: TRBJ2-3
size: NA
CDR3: CASSLRTGGNTDTQYF
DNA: TGTGCCAGCAGCCTTAGGACAGGGGGGAATACAGATACGCAGTATTTT

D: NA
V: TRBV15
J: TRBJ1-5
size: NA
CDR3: CATSTDIPMGQPQHF
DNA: TGTGCCACCAGTACGGACATCCCGATGGGTCAGCCCCAGCATTTT

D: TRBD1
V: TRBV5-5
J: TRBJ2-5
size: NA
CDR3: CASSSGQGVIETQYF
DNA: TGTGCCAGCAGCTCGGGACAGGGGGTTATTGAGACCCAGTACTTC

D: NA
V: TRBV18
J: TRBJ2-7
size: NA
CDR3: CASSTGGHNYEQYF
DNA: TGTGCCAGCTCTACCGGGGGGCACAACTACGAGCAGTACTTC

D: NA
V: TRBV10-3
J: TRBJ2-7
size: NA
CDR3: CAIRTGSYEQYF
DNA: TGTGCCATCAGAACAGGGTCCTACGAGCAGTACTTC

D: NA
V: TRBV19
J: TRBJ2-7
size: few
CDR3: CASKAGTFFQEQYF
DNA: TGTGCCAGTAAGGCCGGGACATTCTTTCAAGAGCAGTACTTC

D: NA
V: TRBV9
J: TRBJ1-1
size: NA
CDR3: CASSGRVLGTEAFF
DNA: TGTGCCAGCAGCGGCAGGGTGTTGGGCACTGAAGCTTTCTTT

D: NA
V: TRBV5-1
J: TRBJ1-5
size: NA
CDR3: CASSWTGTSNQPQHF
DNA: TGCGCCAGCAGCTGGACCGGGACAAGCAATCAGCCCCAGCATTTT

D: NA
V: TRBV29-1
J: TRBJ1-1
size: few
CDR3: CSVRENTEAFF
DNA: TGCAGTGTCAGGGAGAACACTGAAGCTTTCTTT

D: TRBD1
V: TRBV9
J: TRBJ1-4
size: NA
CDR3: CASSPGQGWEEKLFF
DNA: TGTGCCAGCAGCCCCGGACAGGGATGGGAGGAAAAACTGTTTTTT

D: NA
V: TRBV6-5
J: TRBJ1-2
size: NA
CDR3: CASSYGQGGGYTF
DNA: TGTGCCAGCAGTTACGGTCAGGGAGGAGGCTACACCTTC

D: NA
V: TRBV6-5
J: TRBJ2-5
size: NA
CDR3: CASRPTTSIQTQYF
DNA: TGTGCCAGCAGACCAACGACATCTATCCAGACCCAGTACTTC